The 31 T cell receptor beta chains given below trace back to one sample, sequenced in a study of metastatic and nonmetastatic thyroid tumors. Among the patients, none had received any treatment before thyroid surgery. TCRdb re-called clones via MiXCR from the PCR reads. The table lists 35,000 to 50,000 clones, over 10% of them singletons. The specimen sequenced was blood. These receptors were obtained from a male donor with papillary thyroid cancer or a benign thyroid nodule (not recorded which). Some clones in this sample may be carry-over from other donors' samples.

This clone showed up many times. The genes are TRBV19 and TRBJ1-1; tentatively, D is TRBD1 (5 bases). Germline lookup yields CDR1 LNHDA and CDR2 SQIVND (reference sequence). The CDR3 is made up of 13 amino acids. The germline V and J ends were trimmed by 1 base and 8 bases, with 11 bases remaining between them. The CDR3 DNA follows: TGTGCCAGTAGTATAGTTTGGGGCACCGAAGCTTTCTTT. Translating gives CASSIVWGTEAFF.

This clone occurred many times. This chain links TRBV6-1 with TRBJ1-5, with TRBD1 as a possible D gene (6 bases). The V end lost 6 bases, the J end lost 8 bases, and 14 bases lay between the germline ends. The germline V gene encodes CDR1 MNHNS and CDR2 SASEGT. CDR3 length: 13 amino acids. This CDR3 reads CASSLQGWEPQHF. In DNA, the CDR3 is TGTGCCAGCAGCCTACAGGGATGGGAGCCCCAGCATTTT.

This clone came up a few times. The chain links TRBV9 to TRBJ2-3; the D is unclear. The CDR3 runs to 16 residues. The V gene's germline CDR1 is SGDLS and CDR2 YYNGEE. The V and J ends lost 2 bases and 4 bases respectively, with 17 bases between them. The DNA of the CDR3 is TGTGCCAGCAGCGTCTACGGACCCCCCCAGGCAGATACGCAGTATTTT. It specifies CASSVYGPPQADTQYF.

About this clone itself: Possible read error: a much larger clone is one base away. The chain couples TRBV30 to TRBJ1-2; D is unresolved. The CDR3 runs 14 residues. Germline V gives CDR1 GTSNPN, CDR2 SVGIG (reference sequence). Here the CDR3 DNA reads TGTGCCTGGAGTGTACCGGGGAATACCTATTGCTACACCTTC. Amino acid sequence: CAWSVPGNTYCYTF.

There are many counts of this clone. The DNA of the CDR3 is TGTGCCAGCAGCGTGGAGGGGGCCGAGGGGAATGAGCAGTTCTTC. It encodes CASSVEGAEGNEQFF. This rearrangement joins TRBV9 to TRBJ2-1, with D maybe TRBD1 (7 bases). The CDR3 length is 15 residues. From germline, CDR1 is SGDLS and CDR2 YYNGEE. Between the trimmed V and J ends, which lost 2 bases and 7 bases, there was a span of 16 bases.

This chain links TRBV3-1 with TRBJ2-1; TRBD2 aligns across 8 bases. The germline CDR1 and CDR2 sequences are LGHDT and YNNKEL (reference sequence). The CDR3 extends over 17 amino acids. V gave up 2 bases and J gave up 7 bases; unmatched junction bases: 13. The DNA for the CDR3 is TGTGCCAGCAGCCAAAACGGTGGGAGCGGGAGTGTGAATGAGCAGTTCTTC. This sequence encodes CASSQNGGSGSVNEQFF.

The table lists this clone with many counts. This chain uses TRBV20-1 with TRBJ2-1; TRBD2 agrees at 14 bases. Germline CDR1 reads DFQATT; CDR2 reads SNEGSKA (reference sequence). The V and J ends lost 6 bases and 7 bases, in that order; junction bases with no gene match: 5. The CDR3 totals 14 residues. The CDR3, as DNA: TGCAGTGCCTTCGGGACTAGCGGGAGTAATGAGCAGTTCTTC. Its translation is CSAFGTSGSNEQFF.

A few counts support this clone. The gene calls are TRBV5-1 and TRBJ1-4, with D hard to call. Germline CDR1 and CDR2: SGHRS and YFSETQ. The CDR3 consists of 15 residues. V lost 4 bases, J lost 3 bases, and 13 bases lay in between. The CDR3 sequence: CASSPLGASNEKLFF. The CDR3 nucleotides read TGCGCCAGCAGCCCGCTGGGCGCATCTAATGAAAAACTGTTTTTT.

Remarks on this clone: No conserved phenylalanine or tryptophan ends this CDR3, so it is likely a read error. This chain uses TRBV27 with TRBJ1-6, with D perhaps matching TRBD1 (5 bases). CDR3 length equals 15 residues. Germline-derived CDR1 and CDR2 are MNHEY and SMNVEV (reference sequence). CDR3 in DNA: TGTGTCAGCAGTTTCGGGGGGAGGTGGAGATCACCCCTCCACTCT. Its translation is CVSSFGGRWRSPLHS.

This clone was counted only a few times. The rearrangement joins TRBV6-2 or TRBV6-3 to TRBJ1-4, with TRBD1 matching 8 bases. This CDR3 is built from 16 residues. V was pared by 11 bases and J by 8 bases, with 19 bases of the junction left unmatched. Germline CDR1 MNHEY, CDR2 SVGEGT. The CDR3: CARKILQGASWEKLFF. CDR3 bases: TGTGCCCGGAAGATACTTCAGGGGGCGTCTTGGGAAAAACTGTTTTTT.

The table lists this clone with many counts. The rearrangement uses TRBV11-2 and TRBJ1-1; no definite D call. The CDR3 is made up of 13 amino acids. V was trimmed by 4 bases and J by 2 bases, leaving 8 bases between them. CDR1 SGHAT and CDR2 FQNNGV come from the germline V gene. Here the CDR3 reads CASSSLRNTEAFF. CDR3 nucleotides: TGTGCCAGCAGCTCGTTGAGAAACACTGAAGCTTTCTTT.

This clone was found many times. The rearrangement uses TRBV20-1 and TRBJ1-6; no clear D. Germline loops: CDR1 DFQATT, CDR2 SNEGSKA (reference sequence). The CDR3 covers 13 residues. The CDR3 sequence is CSAPLALNSPLHF. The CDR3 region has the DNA TGCAGCGCCCCCTTGGCGCTGAATTCACCCCTCCACTTT.

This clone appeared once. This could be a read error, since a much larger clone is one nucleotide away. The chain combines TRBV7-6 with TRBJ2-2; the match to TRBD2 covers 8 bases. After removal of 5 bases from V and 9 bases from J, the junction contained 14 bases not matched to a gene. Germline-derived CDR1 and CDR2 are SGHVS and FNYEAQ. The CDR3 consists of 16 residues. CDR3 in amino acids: CASSPYLSGMARELFF. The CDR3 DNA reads TGTGCCAGCAGCCCATACCTTAGCGGGATGGCCCGGGAGCTGTTTTTT.

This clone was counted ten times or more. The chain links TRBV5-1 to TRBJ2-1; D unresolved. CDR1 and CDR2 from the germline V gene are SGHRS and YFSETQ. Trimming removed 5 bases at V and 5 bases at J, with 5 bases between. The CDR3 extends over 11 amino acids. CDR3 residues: CASSQDNEQFF. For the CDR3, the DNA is TGCGCCAGCAGTCAAGACAATGAGCAGTTCTTC.

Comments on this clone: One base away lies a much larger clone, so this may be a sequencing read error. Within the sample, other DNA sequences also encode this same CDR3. The chain's CDR3 is CAGSPRTSGNTIYF. The CDR3 DNA sequence: TGTGCCGGCAGCCCTCGGACCTCTGGAAACACCATATATTTT. The chain uses TRBV7-8 and TRBJ1-3; D uncertain. Per the germline V gene, CDR1 is SGHVS and CDR2 is FQNEAQ. This CDR3 contains 14 residues.

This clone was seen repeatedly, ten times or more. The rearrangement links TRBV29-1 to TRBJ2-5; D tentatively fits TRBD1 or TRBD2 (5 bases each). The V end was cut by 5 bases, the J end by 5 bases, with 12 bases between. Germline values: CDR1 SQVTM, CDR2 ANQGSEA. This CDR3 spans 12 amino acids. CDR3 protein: CSVKVWGETQYF. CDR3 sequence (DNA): TGCAGCGTTAAAGTTTGGGGGGAGACCCAGTACTTC.

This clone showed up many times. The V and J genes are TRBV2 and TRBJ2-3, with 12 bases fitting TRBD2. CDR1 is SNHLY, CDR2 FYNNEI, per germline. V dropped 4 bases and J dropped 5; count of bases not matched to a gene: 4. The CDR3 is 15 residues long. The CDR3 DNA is TGTGCCAGCAGTGGACTAGCGGGAGTCAGAGATACGCAGTATTTT. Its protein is CASSGLAGVRDTQYF.

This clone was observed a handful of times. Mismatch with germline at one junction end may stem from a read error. For the CDR3, the DNA is TGTGCCAGCAGCGTCTCTACAGTAGCCAAAAACACTCAGTACTTT. It yields the protein CASSVSTVAKNTQYF. The chain is built from TRBV6-1 and TRBJ2-4; D gene uncertain. Germline CDR1 and CDR2: MNHNS and SASEGT. The CDR3 sequence is 15 residues long.

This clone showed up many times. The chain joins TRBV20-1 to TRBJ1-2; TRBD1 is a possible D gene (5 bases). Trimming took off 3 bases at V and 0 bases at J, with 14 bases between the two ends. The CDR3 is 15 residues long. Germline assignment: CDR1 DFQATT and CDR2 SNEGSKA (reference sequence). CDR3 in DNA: TGCAGTGCTAGTGGCCAAACAGGAGCTAACTATGGCTACACCTTC. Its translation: CSASGQTGANYGYTF.

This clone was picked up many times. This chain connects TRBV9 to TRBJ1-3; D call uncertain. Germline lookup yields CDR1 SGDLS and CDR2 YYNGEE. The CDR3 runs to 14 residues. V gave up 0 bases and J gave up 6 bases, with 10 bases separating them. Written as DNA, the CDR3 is TGTGCCAGCAGCGTAGTTTCTGGTTCAAACACCATATATTTT. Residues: CASSVVSGSNTIYF.

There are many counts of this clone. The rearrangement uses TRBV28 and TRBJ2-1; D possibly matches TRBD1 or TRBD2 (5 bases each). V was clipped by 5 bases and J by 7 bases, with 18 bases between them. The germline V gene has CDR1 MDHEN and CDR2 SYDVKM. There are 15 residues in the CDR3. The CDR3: CASSTYRLALNEQFF. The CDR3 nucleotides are TGTGCCAGCAGTACCTACAGGTTAGCGTTGAATGAGCAGTTCTTC.

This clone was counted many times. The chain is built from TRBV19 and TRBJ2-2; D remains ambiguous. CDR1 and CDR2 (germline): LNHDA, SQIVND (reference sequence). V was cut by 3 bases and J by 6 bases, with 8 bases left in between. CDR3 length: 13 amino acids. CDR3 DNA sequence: TGTGCCAGTAGTATGGGTTCGGCCGGGGAGCTGTTTTTT. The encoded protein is CASSMGSAGELFF. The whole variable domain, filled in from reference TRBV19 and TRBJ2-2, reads DGGITQSPKYLFRKEGQNVTLSCEQNLNHDAMYWYRQDPGQGLRLIYYSQIVNDFQKGDIAEGYSVSREKKESFPLTVTSAQKNPTAFYLCASSMGSAGELFFGEGSRLTVL.

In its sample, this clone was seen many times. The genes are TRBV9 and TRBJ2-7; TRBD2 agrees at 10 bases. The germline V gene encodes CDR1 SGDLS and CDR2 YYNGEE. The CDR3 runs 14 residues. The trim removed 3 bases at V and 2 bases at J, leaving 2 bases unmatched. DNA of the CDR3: TGTGCCAGCAGCGGGACTAGCGGACCCTACGAGCAGTACTTC. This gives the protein CASSGTSGPYEQYF.

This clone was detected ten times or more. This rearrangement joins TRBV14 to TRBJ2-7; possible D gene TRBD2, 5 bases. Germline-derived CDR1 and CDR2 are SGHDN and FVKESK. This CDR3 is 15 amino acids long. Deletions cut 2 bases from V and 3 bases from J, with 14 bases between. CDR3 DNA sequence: TGTGCCAGCAGCCAATCTCGGTATGGAGGCTACGAGCAGTACTTC. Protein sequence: CASSQSRYGGYEQYF.

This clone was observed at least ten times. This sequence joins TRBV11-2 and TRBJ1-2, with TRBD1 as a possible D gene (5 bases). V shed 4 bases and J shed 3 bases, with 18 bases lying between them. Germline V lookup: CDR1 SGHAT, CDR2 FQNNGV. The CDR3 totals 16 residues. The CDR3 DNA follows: TGTGCCAGCAGCTGGTCTCGGGGGGGGGAAGACTATGGCTACACCTTC. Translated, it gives CASSWSRGGEDYGYTF.

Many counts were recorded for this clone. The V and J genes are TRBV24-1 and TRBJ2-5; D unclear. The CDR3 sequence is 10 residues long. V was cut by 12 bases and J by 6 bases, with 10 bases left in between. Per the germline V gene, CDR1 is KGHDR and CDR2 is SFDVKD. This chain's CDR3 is CAPFFKTQYF. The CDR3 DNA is TGTGCCCCCTTTTTTAAGACCCAGTACTTC.

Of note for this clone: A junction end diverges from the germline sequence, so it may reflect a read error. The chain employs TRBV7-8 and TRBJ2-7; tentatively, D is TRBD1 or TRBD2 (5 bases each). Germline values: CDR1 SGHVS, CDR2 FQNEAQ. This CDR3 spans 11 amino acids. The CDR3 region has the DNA TGTGCCAGCAGCTCCGGGACCGAGCAGTACTTT. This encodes CASSSGTEQYF.

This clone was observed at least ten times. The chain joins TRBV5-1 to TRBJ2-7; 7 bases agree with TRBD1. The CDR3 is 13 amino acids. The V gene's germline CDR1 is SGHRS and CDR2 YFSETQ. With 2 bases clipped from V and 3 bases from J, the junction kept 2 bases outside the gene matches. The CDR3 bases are TGCGCCAGCAGCTTCGGACAGGACTACGAGCAGTACTTC. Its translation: CASSFGQDYEQYF.

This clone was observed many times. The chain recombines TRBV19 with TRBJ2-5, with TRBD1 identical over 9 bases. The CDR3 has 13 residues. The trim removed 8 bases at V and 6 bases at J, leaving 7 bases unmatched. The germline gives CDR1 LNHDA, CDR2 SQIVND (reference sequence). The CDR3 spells CASGTGTQKTQYF. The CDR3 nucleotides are TGTGCCAGTGGGACAGGGACTCAAAAGACCCAGTACTTC.

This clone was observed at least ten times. This chain's CDR3 is CASSSQPTGRLDTGELFF. CDR3 nucleotides: TGTGCCAGCAGTTCACAACCGACAGGGAGGTTGGACACCGGGGAGCTGTTTTTT. This chain links TRBV28 with TRBJ2-2, with D possibly matching TRBD1 (7 bases). Germline V CDR1 and CDR2: MDHEN, SYDVKM. The V gene lost 4 bases and the J gene lost 3 bases, with 21 bases spanning the gap. The CDR3 contains 18 residues.

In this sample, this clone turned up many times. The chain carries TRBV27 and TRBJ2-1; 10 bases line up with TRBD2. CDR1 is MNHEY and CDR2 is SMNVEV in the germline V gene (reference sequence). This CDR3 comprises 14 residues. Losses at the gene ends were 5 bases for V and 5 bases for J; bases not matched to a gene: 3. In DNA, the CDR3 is TGTGCCAGCAGTCGTCTAGCGGGAGACAATGAGCAGTTCTTC. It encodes CASSRLAGDNEQFF.